This TCR beta chain was sequenced during a study of blood T cell repertoires in COVID-19 (dated by TCRdb to 2019 to 2021). Broadly, across the study: Samples from collaborators originated in the United States, Italy and Spain and spanned both the acute and convalescent phases of COVID-19. The material from the prospective study consisted of cDNA or gDNA derived from T cells, B-cell-depleted T cells, or PBMCs. The dataset comprised deeply sampled blood TCRbeta repertoires from subjects exposed to, actively infected with, or recovered from COVID-19. The repertoires were released in a freely available public database intended as a resource for research on the immune response to SARS-CoV-2. Samples were obtained from the ongoing ImmuneRACE study (first 160 participants) and from some 1,300 subjects provided by 6 global collaborators. Sample metadata almost always included a de-identified subject ID, COVID-19 status, age in years and sex. HLA class I and class II types, where available, came from metadata supplied by the sample provider rather than from assay-based typing. Paper-wide results and their limitations: How much clinical and demographic metadata was included differed by source and by participant, and the metadata was provided uncurated.

Whole blood was collected in K2EDTA tubes by collaborating institutions according to the institutions' own protocols. For TCRbeta analysis, collaborators shipped samples in one of three forms: frozen whole blood, isolated PBMCs, or DNA extracted from either of those sample types. TCRbeta CDR3 regions were amplified from genomic DNA by means of the immunoSEQ Assay, a bias-controlled multiplex PCR. As for the authors' bioinformatics: The number of nucleated cells in each sample was estimated by amplification of reference gene primers within the assay. To quantify the absolute abundance of each unique TCRbeta CDR3 rearrangement, sequence reads were collapsed and filtered. For each sample, productive Simpson clonality was calculated as the square root of Simpson's diversity index across productive rearrangements. Not all clones reach the TCRdb copy of this immuneACCESS table, which keeps in-frame sequences only. Checked studies attribute under half of the gap to unresolved V genes and leave the rest unexplained. Clone size and the V and J calls come from that table; the DNA yielded D and trimming. This sample comprises roughly 43,000 clones, approximately 83% of them detected only once. Around a sixth of the sample rests with the top ten.

This clone was picked up one time. Its binding antigen is unknown. The input lacks base qualities; no much larger clone sits a single base away. The sequence derives from a human donor in a cohort sampled during active COVID-19. The donor label of this sample is uncertain. Sequenced material: peripheral blood.

The sequenced DNA is TGTGCCAGCAGTTACGGGACAGGGATCGGCACTGAAGCTTTCTTT. It is translated as CASSYGTGIGTEAFF. Rearrangement joined TRBV6-2 or TRBV6-3 to TRBJ1-1; TRBD1 matches 9 bases in the middle. Trimming removed 2 bases from V and 4 bases from J; the gene matches leave 5 bases unexplained. Taken from the germline V gene, the CDR1 and CDR2 loops are MNHEY and SVGEGT. Inclusive of the bounding cysteine and phenylalanine, the CDR3 is 15 residues long. Solely the CDR3 DNA is kept, with 45 bases framed from the first base.